One T cell receptor beta chain is described in this entry. Its antigen remains unidentified. The sample is drawn from a study of identical twins. It was template switching that added a universal primer site, and there were unique molecular identifiers on the cDNA. MiXCR, applied by TCRdb to the 5' RACE reads, yields one record per CDR3 protein. Here the sample spans roughly 1.6 million distinct CDR3 sequences, 32% being singletons. Study outcomes and limitations: Conclusions rested on cross-sectional statistics rather than following the same donors. Models predicted less out-of-frame TCR alpha sharing in monozygotic twins than was found. Out-of-frame alpha sequences shared by twins showed excess low generation probability.

V shed 1 base and J shed 0 bases, with 13 bases lying between them. Germline V gene data show CDR1 as DFQATT and CDR2 as SNEGSKA (reference sequence). The CDR3 extends over 15 amino acids. The chain links TRBV20-1 to TRBJ2-7, with D possibly being TRBD2 (5 bases). Sequenced: cord blood. The TCR originated in a newborn girl in good health. The CDR3 DNA is TGCAGTGCTAGAGGGAGAGGGATGAGCTCCTACGAGCAGTACTTC. Its translation is CSARGRGMSSYEQYF.